Detailed here is one TCR beta chain. Germline values: CDR1 SGHAT, CDR2 FQNNGV. The CDR3 runs 16 residues. Trimming cost V 5 bases and J 2 bases, with 17 bases left between them. The sample is drawn from a study of blood T cell repertoires in COVID-19. As for the study in general: Specimens from acute and convalescent COVID-19 originated in the United States, Italy and Spain.

Source study methods: Reference gene primer amplification gave estimated nucleated cell counts. Sequencing was performed with immunoSEQ multiplex PCR; in TCRdb, only in-frame clones are kept and a portion is missing. That table is the source of V, J and clone size, and D and trimming were worked out from the DNA. Of about 280,000 clones in the sample, about four fifths were seen once. The sequence was collected from a woman aged 45 to 65 who had recovered from COVID-19. Sequenced: peripheral blood. The gene calls are TRBV11-2 and TRBJ2-3; TRBD1 might be the D (5 bases). CDR3 sequence reads: CASSTGVHKPTDTQYF. CDR3 DNA sequence: TGTGCCAGCAGCACAGGCGTCCACAAACCCACAGATACGCAGTATTTT.